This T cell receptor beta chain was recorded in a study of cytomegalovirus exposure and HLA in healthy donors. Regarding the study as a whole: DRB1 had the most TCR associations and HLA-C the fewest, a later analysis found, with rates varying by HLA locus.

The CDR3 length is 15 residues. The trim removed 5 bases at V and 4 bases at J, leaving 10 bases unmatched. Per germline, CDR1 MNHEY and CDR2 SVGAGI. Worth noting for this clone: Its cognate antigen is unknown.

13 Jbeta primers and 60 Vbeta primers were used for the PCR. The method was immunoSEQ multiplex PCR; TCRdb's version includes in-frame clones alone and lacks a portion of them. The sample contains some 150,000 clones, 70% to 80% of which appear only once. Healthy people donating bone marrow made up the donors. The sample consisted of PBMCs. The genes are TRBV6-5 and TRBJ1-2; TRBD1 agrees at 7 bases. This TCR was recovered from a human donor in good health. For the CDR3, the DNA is TGTGCCAGCAGTACAGGGGTCCGCGTCCCCTATGGCTACACCTTC. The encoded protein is CASSTGVRVPYGYTF.